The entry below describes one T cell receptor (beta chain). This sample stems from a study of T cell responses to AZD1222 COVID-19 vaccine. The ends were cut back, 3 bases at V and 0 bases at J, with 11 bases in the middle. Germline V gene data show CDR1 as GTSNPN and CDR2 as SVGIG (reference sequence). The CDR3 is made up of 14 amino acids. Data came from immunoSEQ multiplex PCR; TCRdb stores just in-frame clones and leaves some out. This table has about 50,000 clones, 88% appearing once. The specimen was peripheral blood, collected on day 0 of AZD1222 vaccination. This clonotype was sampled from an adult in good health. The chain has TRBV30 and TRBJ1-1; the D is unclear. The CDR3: CAWRREGLNTEAFF. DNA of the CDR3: TGTGCCTGGAGGCGTGAGGGATTGAACACTGAAGCTTTCTTT.